One sample yielded the 13 T cell receptor beta chains listed below, sequenced in a study of beta chain features in type 1 diabetes. Study conclusions and caveats: Shortening that was moderate but significant affected the TCRB CDR3s of Type 1 diabetes patients in all four CD4+ subsets.

No cognate antigen is known for these TCRs. The authors reverse transcribed all of the isolated RNA, so sequencing captured expressed TCRB transcripts. Libraries were prepared by immunoSEQ multiplex PCR; TCRdb keeps only in-frame clonotypes and omits some of them. The sample records approximately 150,000 clones, around 63% being singletons. Source material: naive CD4+ T cells from blood. These receptors all come from a man aged 25-45 years with type 1 diabetes.

The rearrangement joins TRBV28 to TRBJ2-6, with a possible D match to TRBD1 (5 bases). Germline assignment: CDR1 MDHEN and CDR2 SYDVKM. The V gene lost 2 bases and the J gene lost 1 base, with 6 bases spanning the gap. The CDR3 has 15 residues. CDR3 DNA sequence: TGTGCCAGCAGTTTACAGGGATCTGGGGCCAACGTCCTGACTTTC. Translating it yields CASSLQGSGANVLTF.

V and J are TRBV30 and TRBJ1-3; 8 nucleotides line up with TRBD1. This CDR3 is built from 16 residues. V trimming: 0 bases; J trimming: 3 bases; junction bases outside the gene matches: 7. The germline V gene has CDR1 GTSNPN and CDR2 SVGIG (reference sequence). The CDR3 DNA reads as TGTGCCTGGAGTGTACGCCAGGGGGCCTTTGGAAACACCATATATTTT. Encoded protein: CAWSVRQGAFGNTIYF.

The chain couples TRBV19 to TRBJ2-3; D not certain. There are 15 residues in the CDR3. Germline V gene data show CDR1 as LNHDA and CDR2 as SQIVND (reference sequence). V shed 3 bases and J shed 1 base, with 11 bases lying between them. The CDR3 region is CASSIAYRGTDTQYF. CDR3 DNA sequence: TGTGCCAGTAGTATTGCCTATCGGGGCACAGATACGCAGTATTTT.

In nucleotides, the CDR3 is TGCAGCGTTGACCGAGGACAGAGGAACACTGAAGCTTTCTTT. It yields the protein CSVDRGQRNTEAFF. The J gene is TRBJ1-1, the V gene TRBV29-1; D is possibly TRBD1 (6 bases). This CDR3 has 14 amino acids. V lost 3 bases and J 1 base, leaving 12 bases between the germline ends. Per the germline V gene, CDR1 is SQVTM and CDR2 is ANQGSEA.

V is TRBV7-2 and J is TRBJ2-7; D is unclear. The V end was cut by 2 bases, the J end by 3 bases, with 5 bases between. Per the germline V gene, CDR1 is SGHTA and CDR2 is FQGNSA. The length of the CDR3 is 12 residues. The CDR3 nucleotides are TGTGCCAGCAGCTTAAGCCTCTACGAGCAGTACTTC. It yields the protein CASSLSLYEQYF.

V and J are TRBV23-1 and TRBJ2-1; D gene ambiguous. TRBV23-1 is classed as an ORF, of uncertain function. V dropped 7 bases and J dropped 8 bases, with 9 bases sitting between them. The CDR3 contains 11 residues. The CDR3 here is CASIASDEQFF. CDR3 coding DNA: TGCGCCAGCATCGCAAGTGATGAGCAGTTCTTC.

The chain recombines TRBV5-1 with TRBJ2-7, with D hard to call. The CDR3 has 11 residues. The germline gives CDR1 SGHRS, CDR2 YFSETQ. Trimming stripped 4 bases from V and 4 bases from J, with 6 bases between. CDR3 sequence reads: CASSHHYEQYF. The CDR3 nucleotides read TGCGCCAGCAGCCATCATTACGAGCAGTACTTC.

This clone was detected only a few times. The chain carries TRBV7-9 and TRBJ2-5; TRBD1 or TRBD2 may be the D gene (5 bases each). The ends were cut back, 3 bases at V and 5 bases at J, with 13 bases in the middle. The CDR3 runs 14 residues. The germline V gene has CDR1 SEHNR and CDR2 FQNEAQ (reference sequence). CDR3: CASSFPGPYETQYF. The CDR3 DNA sequence: TGTGCCAGCAGCTTCCCGGGACCGTACGAGACCCAGTACTTC.

The genes are TRBV20-1 and TRBJ2-3; D ambiguous. The CDR3 loop spans 11 amino acids. Germline values: CDR1 DFQATT, CDR2 SNEGSKA (reference sequence). Trimming took off 5 bases at V and 7 bases at J, with 10 bases between the two ends. Here the CDR3 reads CSALLANTQYF. CDR3 DNA sequence: TGCAGTGCTCTCCTTGCAAATACGCAGTATTTT.

This chain joins TRBV6-1 and TRBJ1-4; no clear D gene. CDR3 length: 14 residues. Germline V lookup: CDR1 MNHNS, CDR2 SASEGT. V lost 6 bases, J lost 3 bases, and 11 bases lay in between. CDR3 bases: TGTGCCAGCAGGGCCGGACCGTCTAATGAAAAACTGTTTTTT. It yields the protein CASRAGPSNEKLFF.

V usage is TRBV23-1 and J usage is TRBJ1-2; a weak D match, TRBD1 (5 bases). Being an ORF, TRBV23-1 has a function that is uncertain. The length of the CDR3 is 13 residues. CDR3 loop: CVAERRGRHGYTF. The CDR3 region has the DNA TGCGTCGCCGAACGGCGGGGGAGGCATGGCTACACCTTC.

The V call is TRBV7-2, the J call TRBJ2-4, with a tentative D call TRBD1 (6 bases). The germline CDR1 and CDR2 sequences are SGHTA and FQGNSA. Trimming stripped 5 bases from V and 11 bases from J, with 13 bases between. The CDR3 runs to 12 residues. CDR3 sequence reads: CASSKDRDFQYF. The CDR3 DNA is TGTGCCAGCAGCAAGGACAGAGACTTTCAGTACTTC.

On this clone itself: No DNA is shown, since the ends of the CDR3 on it are uncertain; the CDR3 is the one TCRdb lists. The chain combines TRBV2 with TRBJ2-3. CDR1 and CDR2 (germline): SNHLY, FYNNEI. Ends included, the CDR3 has 13 residues. CDR3 protein: CASILGGTDTQYF.